Each of the 31 T cell receptor beta chains below was sequenced from the same sample in a study of blood T cell repertoires in COVID-19 (dated by TCRdb to the early 2020s). Libraries were made using the immunoSEQ multiplex PCR assay. Sourced from immuneACCESS, this table was stored by TCRdb with only in-frame sequences that have V and J called. A share of the clones is absent; for the studies checked, an unresolved V gene accounts for under half, and the remainder has no known explanation. In this sample the table shows about 230,000 clones, around four fifths of which occur a single time. The ten top clones hold 2.5% to 3% of the sample. Sequenced material: peripheral blood. Source of these receptors: a woman in her seventies with active or convalescent COVID-19.

The chain has TRBV6-1 and TRBJ1-1, with D hard to call. Trimming removed 2 bases at V and 3 bases at J, with 10 bases between. Germline CDR1 reads MNHNS; CDR2 reads SASEGT. The CDR3 is 14 amino acids. Written as DNA, the CDR3 is TGTGCCAGCAGTGAATTAGACACATACACTGAAGCTTTCTTT. Translated: CASSELDTYTEAFF.

In DNA form, the CDR3 reads TGTGCCAGCAGTGTGACTAGCGGCACAGATACGCAGTATTTT. As protein: CASSVTSGTDTQYF. This chain uses TRBV6-4 with TRBJ2-3, with 8 bases that match TRBD2. Germline V CDR1 and CDR2: MRHNA, SNTAGT. CDR3 size: 14 residues. Unmatched junction bases numbered 1, after V lost 4 bases and J lost 1 base.

The rearrangement joins TRBV27 to TRBJ1-3, with D maybe TRBD1 (5 bases). CDR1 MNHEY and CDR2 SMNVEV come from the germline V gene (reference sequence). Trimming removed 2 bases from V and 8 bases from J, with 10 bases in between. The CDR3 runs 13 residues. In DNA form, the CDR3 reads TGTGCCAGCAGTTTACACACGGGGGACACCATATATTTT. As protein: CASSLHTGDTIYF.

The V call is TRBV27, the J call TRBJ2-3; 9 bases agree with TRBD1. Germline values: CDR1 MNHEY, CDR2 SMNVEV (reference sequence). The CDR3 extends over 14 amino acids. V was clipped by 8 bases and J by 2 bases; unmatched bases: 5. Written as DNA, the CDR3 is TGTGCCAGCGGACAGGGGTTGAACACAGATACGCAGTATTTT. Translating it yields CASGQGLNTDTQYF.

The chain joins TRBV3-1 (or the pseudogene TRBV3-2) to TRBJ1-5; D unclear. V dropped 0 bases and J dropped 7 bases, with 10 bases sitting between them. The CDR3 contains 14 residues. Per the germline V gene, CDR1 is LGHDT and CDR2 is YNNKEL (reference sequence). CDR3: CASSQEDGVQPQHF. The CDR3 DNA reads TGTGCCAGCAGCCAAGAAGACGGGGTGCAGCCCCAGCATTTT.

This clone was seen a handful of times. This chain joins TRBV7-2 and TRBJ2-7, with TRBD2 identical over 9 bases. From germline, CDR1 is SGHTA and CDR2 FQGNSA. After removal of 1 base from V and 2 bases from J, the junction contained 3 bases not matched to a gene. The CDR3 contains 15 residues. The CDR3 protein is CASSLVAGEAYEQYF. CDR3 bases: TGTGCCAGCAGCTTAGTAGCGGGGGAGGCCTACGAGCAGTACTTC.

The genes are TRBV19 and TRBJ2-7, with D maybe TRBD1 (5 bases). V gave up 3 bases and J gave up 2 bases, with 11 bases separating them. The germline V gene has CDR1 LNHDA and CDR2 SQIVND (reference sequence). The CDR3 totals 14 residues. CDR3 nucleotides: TGTGCCAGTAGTATTCAGGGATCACCCTACGAGCAGTACTTC. It encodes CASSIQGSPYEQYF. Drawing the rest from reference TRBV19 and TRBJ2-7, the complete variable domain is DGGITQSPKYLFRKEGQNVTLSCEQNLNHDAMYWYRQDPGQGLRLIYYSQIVNDFQKGDIAEGYSVSREKKESFPLTVTSAQKNPTAFYLCASSIQGSPYEQYFGPGTRLTVT.

Only one count was recorded for this clone. The rearrangement links TRBV18 to TRBJ2-3, with 10 bases identical to TRBD2. Germline-derived CDR1 and CDR2 are KGHSH and LQKENI. The CDR3 runs to 16 residues. V lost 3 bases and J lost 1; bases outside the gene matches: 4. The CDR3 loop is CASSPRAGGGTDTQYF. CDR3 nucleotide sequence: TGTGCCAGCTCACCCCGAGCGGGGGGGGGCACAGATACGCAGTATTTT.

A note on this clone: Different DNA sequences within this sample yield the same CDR3. The chain is built from TRBV28 and TRBJ1-2, with 7 bases identical to TRBD1. The V and J ends lost 6 bases and 1 base, in that order; junction bases with no gene match: 5. Germline V CDR1 and CDR2: MDHEN, SYDVKM. The CDR3 covers 14 residues. The CDR3 coding sequence is TGTGCCAGCAGCCCGACAGGGAATAACTATGGCTACACCTTC. Translated, it gives CASSPTGNNYGYTF.

This clone was counted at least ten times. The chain links TRBV7-8 to TRBJ1-6; no clear D. The germline V gene encodes CDR1 SGHVS and CDR2 FQNEAQ. V shed 2 bases and J shed 0 bases, with 8 bases lying between them. The length of the CDR3 is 16 residues. The chain's CDR3 is CASSLYSSSYNSPLHF. CDR3 DNA sequence: TGTGCCAGCAGCTTATATAGCAGCTCCTATAATTCACCCCTCCACTTT.

The V gene is TRBV10-3, the J gene TRBJ2-6, with 9 bases matching TRBD2. Germline assignment: CDR1 ENHRY and CDR2 SYGVKD. V shed 10 bases and J 13 bases; nucleotides not matched to a gene: 11. The CDR3 covers 13 residues. The CDR3 protein is CATRRGGLGVLTF. The CDR3, as DNA: TGTGCCACCCGGCGGGGGGGGCTGGGGGTCCTGACTTTC.

The rearrangement joins TRBV28 to TRBJ2-2, with D possibly TRBD1 on 6 matching bases. The CDR3 is made up of 16 amino acids. CDR1 is MDHEN, CDR2 SYDVKM, per germline. V lost 4 bases and J lost 5, with 17 bases in between. Written as DNA, the CDR3 is TGTGCCAGCAGTTCCCCGGGGCAGGGGTGGACCGGGGAGCTGTTTTTT. It is translated as CASSSPGQGWTGELFF.

The chain combines TRBV5-1 with TRBJ2-2; no reliable D call. Germline CDR1 reads SGHRS; CDR2 reads YFSETQ. There are 15 residues in the CDR3. Trimming shortened V by 2 bases and J by 2 bases, and 10 bases separated the two germline ends. The CDR3 loop reads CASSFQNSNTGELFF. The CDR3 nucleotides are TGCGCCAGCAGCTTTCAAAATTCCAACACCGGGGAGCTGTTTTTT.

This clone was found once. The chain employs TRBV6-6 and TRBJ1-3; D perhaps matches TRBD1 (6 bases). Germline V gives CDR1 MNHNY, CDR2 SVGAGI (reference sequence). V gave up 4 bases and J gave up 4 bases, with 11 bases separating them. This CDR3 region has 14 residues. This chain's CDR3 is CASSFGGQGNTIYF. The CDR3 DNA is TGTGCCAGCAGTTTCGGGGGGCAGGGAAACACCATATATTTT.

This sequence joins TRBV29-1 and TRBJ1-1; 8 bases fit TRBD1. Trimming at V came to 5 bases and at J to 1 base, leaving 3 bases not matched to a gene. Germline lookup yields CDR1 SQVTM and CDR2 ANQGSEA. CDR3 length: 13 residues. The CDR3 here is CSVRGQGNTEAFF. The CDR3 coding sequence is TGCAGCGTTCGCGGACAGGGGAACACTGAAGCTTTCTTT. The complete variable domain, with remaining parts taken from reference TRBV29-1 and TRBJ1-1, reads SAVISQKPSRDICQRGTSLTIQCQVDSQVTMMFWYRQQPGQSLTLIATANQGSEATYESGFVIDKFPISRPNLTFSTLTVSNMSPEDSSIYLCSVRGQGNTEAFFGQGTRLTVV.

This sequence joins TRBV6-5 and TRBJ1-2, with D possibly matching TRBD1 (5 bases). V gave up 6 bases and J gave up 4 bases, with 12 bases separating them. Germline V gene lookup returns CDR1 MNHEY and CDR2 SVGAGI. The CDR3 consists of 13 residues. The CDR3 sequence: CASRMTETYGYTF. The CDR3 DNA follows: TGTGCCAGCAGAATGACAGAGACCTATGGCTACACCTTC.

The chain couples TRBV10-3 to TRBJ1-2, with 7 bases aligning to TRBD1. V was clipped by 2 bases and J by 8 bases; unmatched bases: 11. Germline V gene data show CDR1 as ENHRY and CDR2 as SYGVKD. The CDR3 covers 15 residues. CDR3 protein: CAISERTQGGGGYTF. The CDR3 DNA reads TGTGCCATCAGTGAGCGTACCCAAGGGGGCGGCGGCTACACCTTC.

The V gene is TRBV30, the J gene TRBJ1-3; tentative D call: TRBD1 (5 bases). V was cut by 2 bases and J by 2 bases, with 7 bases left in between. There are 13 residues in the CDR3. From germline, CDR1 is GTSNPN and CDR2 SVGIG (reference sequence). The chain's CDR3 is CAWSRTPGNTIYF. CDR3 bases: TGTGCCTGGAGTAGGACACCTGGAAACACCATATATTTT.

This clone was detected only once. This chain links TRBV24-1 with TRBJ2-2, with D unclear. Trimming stripped 12 bases from V and 6 bases from J, with 10 bases between. Germline V gene sequence: CDR1 KGHDR, CDR2 SFDVKD. The CDR3 length is 11 residues. The CDR3 DNA reads as TGTGCCTCTACCGGTGCCGGGGAGCTGTTTTTT. It encodes CASTGAGELFF.

This chain links TRBV7-6 with TRBJ2-3; TRBD2 matches 9 bases. The V and J ends lost 0 bases and 6 bases, in that order; junction bases with no gene match: 7. The CDR3 extends over 16 amino acids. Looked up from germline, CDR1 is SGHVS and CDR2 is FNYEAQ. This CDR3 is CASSLALRGGADTQYF. CDR3 bases: TGTGCCAGCAGCTTAGCGTTGCGCGGGGGGGCGGATACGCAGTATTTT. Complete variable domain (other parts from reference TRBV7-6 and TRBJ2-3): GAGVSQSPRYKVTKRGQDVALRCDPISGHVSLYWYRQALGQGPEFLTYFNYEAQQDKSGLPNDRFSAERPEGSISTLTIQRTEQRDSAMYRCASSLALRGGADTQYFGPGTRLTVL.

The CDR3 region has the DNA TGTGCCAGCAGCGTAGATACAGGGGCCTATCCTAGAGGTGAAAAACTGTTTTTT. Its protein is CASSVDTGAYPRGEKLFF. The chain carries TRBV9 and TRBJ1-4, with TRBD1 matching 7 bases. Germline V CDR1 and CDR2: SGDLS, YYNGEE. The CDR3 extends over 18 amino acids. After removal of 0 bases from V and 7 bases from J, the junction contained 15 bases not matched to a gene.

The chain employs TRBV3-1 (or the pseudogene TRBV3-2) and TRBJ1-1; tentative D call: TRBD1 (5 bases). Trimming took off 2 bases at V and 0 bases at J, with 13 bases between the two ends. Germline V CDR1 and CDR2: LGHDT, YNNKEL (reference sequence). This CDR3 spans 16 amino acids. CDR3 sequence reads: CASSQPAGRLNTEAFF. The CDR3 DNA reads TGTGCCAGCAGCCAACCGGCGGGACGGTTGAACACTGAAGCTTTCTTT.

Here the CDR3 reads CASGTRGSSPLHF. DNA of the CDR3: TGTGCCAGCGGTACCAGGGGATCGTCACCCCTCCACTTT. The J gene is TRBJ1-6, the V gene TRBV2; perhaps TRBD1 as D (6 bases). The CDR3 has 13 amino acids. V was clipped by 8 bases and J by 10 bases, with 15 bases between them. The germline V gene has CDR1 SNHLY and CDR2 FYNNEI.

The chain has TRBV5-6 and TRBJ1-5; D gene ambiguous. This CDR3 comprises 13 residues. V was trimmed by 4 bases and J by 9 bases, leaving 14 bases between them. Per the germline V gene, CDR1 is SGHDT and CDR2 is YYEEEE. The CDR3 nucleotides read TGTGCCAGCAGCCAATCCGGTGGTCCGCCCCAGCATTTT. This encodes CASSQSGGPPQHF.

The chain has TRBV10-2 and TRBJ1-6, with 9 positions matching TRBD1. CDR1 WSHSY and CDR2 SAAADI come from the germline V gene. This CDR3 is built from 18 residues. V lost 6 bases to trimming and J lost 2 bases; unmatched junction nucleotides: 11. The CDR3 coding sequence is TGCGCCAGCAGCCCTTTCGGGGACAGGGTAACCTATAATTCACCCCTCCACTTT. It translates to CASSPFGDRVTYNSPLHF.

This chain connects TRBV9 to TRBJ2-1; D is ambiguous. V lost 0 bases, J lost 10 bases, and 14 bases lay in between. This CDR3 contains 14 residues. From germline, CDR1 is SGDLS and CDR2 YYNGEE. The CDR3 bases are TGTGCCAGCAGCGTAGCGGGTCCGGCGTGGGAGCAGTTCTTC. As protein: CASSVAGPAWEQFF.

V is TRBV3-1 (or the pseudogene TRBV3-2) and J is TRBJ2-7; D uncertain. Deletions cut 4 bases from V and 6 bases from J, with 13 bases between. Germline values: CDR1 LGHDT, CDR2 YNNKEL (reference sequence). This CDR3 is built from 13 residues. The CDR3 spells CASSLLNLSEQYF. CDR3 coding DNA: TGTGCCAGCAGCCTCTTAAACCTGAGCGAGCAGTACTTC.

A few counts support this clone. The chain links TRBV11-2 to TRBJ1-2; 7 bases agree with TRBD1. The V and J ends lost 5 bases and 6 bases, in that order; junction bases with no gene match: 9. The length of the CDR3 is 14 residues. Germline V gene lookup returns CDR1 SGHAT and CDR2 FQNNGV. CDR3 amino acids: CASSPDRGTDGYTF. CDR3 nucleotides: TGTGCCAGCAGCCCCGACCGGGGGACAGATGGCTACACCTTC.

This chain connects TRBV25-1 to TRBJ2-1; 12 nucleotides align to TRBD2. The germline gives CDR1 MGHDK, CDR2 SYGVNS. This CDR3 has 16 amino acids. The V and J ends lost 5 bases and 5 bases, in that order; junction bases with no gene match: 7. CDR3 nucleotides: TGTGCCAGCAGTAAAACTCTAGCGGGAGGGCACAATGAGCAGTTCTTC. This gives the protein CASSKTLAGGHNEQFF.

J is TRBJ2-5 and V is TRBV3-1 (or the pseudogene TRBV3-2); D gene uncertain. V lost 0 bases and J lost 5, with 13 bases in between. Germline V gene data show CDR1 as LGHDT and CDR2 as YNNKEL (reference sequence). This CDR3 comprises 15 residues. In DNA, the CDR3 is TGTGCCAGCAGCCAAGATACCGGGTTTGTTGAGACCCAGTACTTC. Its protein product is CASSQDTGFVETQYF.

The chain couples TRBV3-1 (or the pseudogene TRBV3-2) to TRBJ2-5; a possible D gene is TRBD2 (7 bases). V was trimmed by 1 base and J by 5 bases, leaving 14 bases between them. This CDR3 has 15 residues. CDR1 is LGHDT and CDR2 is YNNKEL in the germline V gene (reference sequence). Here the CDR3 reads CASSQAWGGLETQYF. The CDR3 bases are TGTGCCAGCAGCCAAGCGTGGGGGGGCCTCGAGACCCAGTACTTC.